This T cell receptor (beta chain) was recovered during a study of cytomegalovirus exposure and HLA in healthy donors. Trimming removed 10 bases from V and 10 bases from J, with 19 bases in between. The CDR3 has 12 amino acids. Germline assignment: CDR1 MDHEN and CDR2 SYDVKM. 60 Vbeta and 13 Jbeta primers were used in PCR. The protocol was immunoSEQ multiplex PCR, while the TCRdb copy is restricted to in-frame clones and leaves out a portion. The repertoire holds about 93,000 clones, 78% seen once, with roughly 3% in the top ten. This sequence was found in a woman between 35 and 50 years old in good health and CMV-seronegative. The sample taken for sequencing was PBMCs. V and J are TRBV28 and TRBJ1-1; D uncertain. The CDR3 sequence: CATVALRSGAFF. CDR3 in DNA: TGTGCCACTGTTGCTCTGCGATCAGGAGCTTTCTTT.